This record covers a single T cell receptor beta chain. Its antigen is unidentified. This PCR relied on a set of 60 Vbeta primers and 13 Jbeta primers. TCRdb keeps only in-frame clones here, not all; method: immunoSEQ multiplex PCR. Of roughly 120,000 clones in the sample, more than 60% were seen once. The source of the sample is a study of cytomegalovirus exposure and HLA in healthy donors. Study conclusions and caveats: The investigators catalogued 150 to 200 TCR beta chains as cytomegalovirus-associated.

The TCR comes from a young man in good health and CMV-seropositive. What was sequenced was PBMCs.

The CDR3 nucleotides are TGTGCCAGCAGTCCCGGGACAGGGAATTCACCCCTCCACTTT. Translation: CASSPGTGNSPLHF. This chain joins TRBV6-6 and TRBJ1-6, with TRBD1 matching 9 bases. The V segment lost 5 bases and the J segment 7 bases; nucleotides outside the gene matches: 3. CDR1 and CDR2 from the germline V gene are MNHNY and SVGAGI (reference sequence). The CDR3 loop spans 14 amino acids.